The sequence of this TCR beta chain was determined in a study of blood T cell repertoires in COVID-19 (dated by TCRdb to 2020 to 2022). Regarding the study in general: Samples covering the acute and convalescent phases of COVID-19 were provided by collaborators in the United States, Italy and Spain. The material from the prospective study consisted of cDNA or gDNA derived from T cells, B-cell-depleted T cells, or PBMCs. Deeply sampled blood TCRbeta repertoires from subjects exposed to, actively infected with, or recovered from COVID-19 were included in the dataset. A freely available public database, intended as a resource for researchers studying the immune response to SARS-CoV-2, is where the repertoires were released. The samples were drawn from two sources: the first 160 participants of the ongoing ImmuneRACE study, and 1,000 to 1,500 subjects contributed by 6 global collaborators. Sample metadata almost always included a de-identified subject ID, COVID-19 status, age in years and sex. HLA class I and class II types, where available, came from metadata supplied by the sample provider rather than from assay-based typing. General study outcomes and caveats: Clinical and demographic metadata were provided uncurated, with the amount varying by source and participant.

TCRbeta CDR3 regions were amplified from genomic DNA using the immunoSEQ Assay, a bias-controlled multiplex PCR. Per the original workflow: Nucleated cell counts per sample were estimated from amplification of reference gene primers within the assay. To quantify the absolute abundance of each unique TCRbeta CDR3 rearrangement, sequence reads were collapsed and filtered. For each sample, productive Simpson clonality was calculated as the square root of Simpson's diversity index across productive rearrangements. As stored in TCRdb, this immuneACCESS dataset retains in-frame rearrangements with V and J assigned. A fraction of the clones does not appear; measured against another copy, unresolved V genes explain less than half of the discrepancy, and the remainder lacks a known reason. That table furnishes V, J and clone size, whereas the DNA furnished D and trimming. This sample comprises under 350,000 clones, over 75% of them detected only once. The ten largest clones capture about an eighth of the sample.

Each collaborating institution followed its own protocols to collect whole blood in K2EDTA tubes. For TCRbeta analysis, collaborators shipped samples in one of three forms: frozen whole blood, isolated PBMCs, or DNA extracted from either of those sample types. Per the germline V gene (reference sequence), GTSNPN is the CDR1 and SVGIG is the CDR2. Unmatched junction bases come to 12, with V trimmed by 1 base and J by 3 bases. The CDR3 has 18 amino acids, counting the end cysteine and phenylalanine. The retained sequence is limited to the CDR3, 54 bases, with the frame set at the first base. Remarks on this clone: It lacks a known antigen. Per-base quality was not reported, and no clone a single base away is much larger than it.

Recombination linked TRBV30 to TRBJ2-7; 13 bases in between match TRBD2. The sample was peripheral blood. The receptor's source is a human donor in a cohort sampled during active COVID-19. For the CDR3, the sequence is CAWSAGTSGTYGGYEQYF. The DNA reads as follows: TGTGCCTGGAGTGCTGGGACTAGCGGGACCTATGGAGGCTACGAGCAGTACTTC.